This T cell receptor beta chain was identified in a study of vaccination effects on CD4 cells after COVID-19 (dated 2022 in TCRdb). About the study as a whole: The ViraFEST assay stimulated PBMC with viral peptide pools and then used TCR sequencing to identify antigen-specific CD4+ T cell clonotypes by expansion. Each participant got two doses of an mRNA SARS-CoV-2 vaccine, either BNT162b2 or mRNA-1273. Each well held roughly 2 million PBMC cultured in IMDM containing approximately 5% human AB serum, 10 IU/ml IL-2 and gentamicin, along with 8 to 10 ug/ml peptides. SARS-CoV-2 spike-specific CD4+ TCR repertoires were compared before and after mRNA vaccination in COVID-19 convalescent patients and in infection-naive vaccine recipients. The full study included ten to eleven COVID-19 convalescent patients and a handful of SARS-CoV-2-naive healthy vaccine recipients. Cultures from other donors in the study were sequenced with the Oncomine TCR Beta short-read assay on an Illumina iSeq 100.

Points the paper makes about the study in general: Among healthy vaccine recipients, nearly all vaccine-induced clones were SARS-CoV-2 mono-reactive, and only 1 of 255 was cross-reactive with common cold coronaviruses. Marked clonal contraction was observed in both infection-induced and vaccine-induced clones at late post-vaccination timepoints, consistent with waning T cell responses. Only a small number of convalescent patients were included, and no early post-infection timepoints were available, which limited the study.

After around eleven days of culture, CD4+ T cells were isolated with the EasySep CD4+ T cell isolation kit. The absence of prior SARS-CoV-2 infection in healthy vaccine recipients was confirmed by negative nucleocapsid antibodies before and after vaccination. Half of the culture medium was replaced with fresh IL-2-containing medium on days 3 and 7. Unless noted otherwise, every peptide stimulation condition was grown in triplicate wells. Using Ficoll-Paque Plus gradient centrifugation, PBMC were separated from whole blood and then either used fresh or cryopreserved at -140C. Genomic DNA was extracted from cultured CD4+ T cells with the QIAamp micro DNA kit. Libraries were constructed by the immunoSEQ multiplex PCR assay. DNA from the cultured, isolated CD4+ T cells was subjected to TCR beta CDR3 sequencing. Under the source paper's analysis protocol: Non-productive TCR sequences were discarded, and reads were trimmed to the CDR3 region, with only CDR3s of 7 or more amino acids retained. Antigen-specific clonotypes were identified using the MANAFEST web app by comparison of expansion in peptide wells against reference cultures. For clones to be considered positive, expansion at FDR<0.05 versus reference and all other wells, an odds ratio above 5, and a frequency above 0.1% in two replicate wells were required. Cross-reactive clonotypes were defined as significantly expanded in SARS-CoV-2 spike wells and in at least one common cold coronavirus spike condition. CDR3 similarity was assessed by Levenshtein distance with the stringdist R package, and unrooted trees were built with ape in R 3.6.1. Here the immuneACCESS table is served through TCRdb, limited to in-frame sequences with V and J called. Missing clones are a known gap in these copies; in checked studies unresolved V genes cover under half, and the rest lacks a known reason. V and J calls and clone size are given by that table; D and trimming were obtained from the DNA. A total of about 50,000 clones appear in this sample, about 83% of them only once. Approximately 3% of the sample is taken by the ten largest.

The V end loses 5 bases and the J end loses 6 bases, and a stretch of 19 bases separates them. Reading the germline V gene gives CDR1 SGHAT and CDR2 FQNNGV. From the cysteine through the phenylalanine, the CDR3 covers 16 amino acids. The CDR3 DNA has 48 bases and is translated from base 1. This clone has a single count. Its antigen is still unknown. No much larger clone is present one base from it, and per-base qualities are unavailable. The material was CD4+ T cells from PBMCs cultured without peptide, obtained before COVID-19 vaccination. The sequence joins TRBV11-2 to TRBJ2-2; TRBD2 is a weak D gene call, 7 bases matching. The origin of this receptor is a human donor who received a COVID-19 vaccine. This receptor carries the CDR3 CASSPRSGGLSGELFF. The DNA sequence follows: TGTGCCAGCAGCCCTAGATCGGGGGGCCTATCCGGGGAGCTGTTTTTT.